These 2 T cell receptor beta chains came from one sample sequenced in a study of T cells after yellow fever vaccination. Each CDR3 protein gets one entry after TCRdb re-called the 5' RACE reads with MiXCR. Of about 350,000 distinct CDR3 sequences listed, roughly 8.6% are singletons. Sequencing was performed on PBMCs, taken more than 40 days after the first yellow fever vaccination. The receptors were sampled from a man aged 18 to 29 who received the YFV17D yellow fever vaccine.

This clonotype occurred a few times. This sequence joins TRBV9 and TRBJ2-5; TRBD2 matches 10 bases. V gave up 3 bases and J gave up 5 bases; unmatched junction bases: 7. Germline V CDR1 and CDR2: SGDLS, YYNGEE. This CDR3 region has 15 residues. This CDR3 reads CASSGLAGEFETQYF. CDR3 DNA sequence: TGTGCCAGCAGCGGGCTAGCGGGGGAGTTCGAGACCCAGTACTTC.

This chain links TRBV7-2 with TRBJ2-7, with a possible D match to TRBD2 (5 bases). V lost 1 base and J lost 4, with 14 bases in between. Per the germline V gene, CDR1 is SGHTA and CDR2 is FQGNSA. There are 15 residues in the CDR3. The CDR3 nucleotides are TGTGCCAGCAGCTTAGGGACTGGAACGACTTACGAGCAGTACGTC. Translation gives CASSLGTGTTYEQYV.